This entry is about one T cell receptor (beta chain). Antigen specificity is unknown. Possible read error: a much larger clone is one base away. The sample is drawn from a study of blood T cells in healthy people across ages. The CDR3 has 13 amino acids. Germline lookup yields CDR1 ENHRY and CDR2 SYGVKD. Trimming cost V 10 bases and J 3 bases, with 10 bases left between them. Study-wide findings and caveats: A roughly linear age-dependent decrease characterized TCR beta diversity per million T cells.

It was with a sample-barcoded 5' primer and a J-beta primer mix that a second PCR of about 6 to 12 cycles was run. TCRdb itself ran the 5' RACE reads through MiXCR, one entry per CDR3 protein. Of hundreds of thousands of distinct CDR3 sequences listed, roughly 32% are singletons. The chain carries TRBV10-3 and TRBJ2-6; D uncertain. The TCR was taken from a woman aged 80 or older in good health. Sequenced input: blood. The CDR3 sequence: CASCQFGANVLTF. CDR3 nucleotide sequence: TGTGCCAGCTGCCAGTTTGGGGCCAACGTCCTGACTTTC.